This T cell receptor (beta chain) derives from a study of CD8 T cells in Susac syndrome. With random hexamers, reverse transcription was performed on about 0.45 to 1 ug of RNA. Amplification of TCR beta CDR3 across 54 Vbeta and 13 Jbeta was performed with immunoSEQ multiplex PCR. From the immunoSEQ multiplex PCR reads, TCRdb called clonotypes with MiXCR, one entry per CDR3 protein. The top ten clones hold less than 0.08% of a sample with 300,000 or so distinct CDR3 sequences, roughly nine tenths of them seen once. TCR beta from blood CD8+ and CD4+ T cells was sequenced. Included as multiple sclerosis controls were treatment-naive patients who had stable or active relapsing-remitting disease. The TEMRA cells underwent FACS enrichment, while the CD8+ and CD4+ T cells underwent negative isolation. Sequenced material: CD4+ T cells from PBMCs. This TCR derives from a human donor with multiple sclerosis.

The CDR3 region is CSARWGLAGAAEQFF. CDR3 coding DNA: TGCAGTGCTAGATGGGGCCTAGCGGGAGCGGCTGAGCAGTTCTTC. The chain combines TRBV20-1 with TRBJ2-1, with 10 nucleotides matching TRBD2. The length of the CDR3 is 15 residues. CDR1 is DFQATT, CDR2 SNEGSKA, per germline (reference sequence). The V and J ends lost 2 bases and 9 bases, in that order; junction bases with no gene match: 10.